The 5 T cell receptor beta chains reported below all come from one sample, sequenced in a study of blood T cell repertoires in COVID-19. This table comes from immunoSEQ multiplex PCR, and its TCRdb copy is limited to in-frame clones, with some not included. This table has 80,000 to 95,000 clones, roughly 82% appearing once. Input material: peripheral blood. These receptor sequences come from a woman of 80 years or more with active or convalescent COVID-19.

The chain combines TRBV19 with TRBJ1-3; D gene unclear. Germline V gene sequence: CDR1 LNHDA, CDR2 SQIVND (reference sequence). The CDR3 is 13 amino acids. V lost 0 bases and J 7 bases, leaving 7 bases between the germline ends. The CDR3 DNA follows: TGTGCCAGTAGTATAGATCTCGGGAACACCATATATTTT. It is translated as CASSIDLGNTIYF.

The rearrangement joins TRBV5-4 to TRBJ1-4, with D unresolved. The CDR3 sequence is 15 residues long. Germline CDR1 and CDR2: SGHNT and YYREEE (reference sequence). V was trimmed by 4 bases and J by 3 bases, leaving 13 bases between them. CDR3 sequence: CASSTGAAANEKLFF. CDR3 DNA: TGTGCCAGCAGCACGGGTGCCGCAGCTAATGAAAAACTGTTTTTT.

The gene calls are TRBV27 and TRBJ2-3; D not certain. V was shortened by 5 bases and J by 4 bases, with 10 bases between the two germline ends. Germline-derived CDR1 and CDR2 are MNHEY and SMNVEV (reference sequence). This CDR3 region has 13 residues. The DNA of the CDR3 is TGTGCCAGCAGTGGCCCGGGTGCAGATACGCAGTATTTT. It is translated as CASSGPGADTQYF.

The chain joins TRBV19 to TRBJ1-6; 7 nucleotides match TRBD1. Germline CDR1 is LNHDA and CDR2 is SQIVND (reference sequence). V lost 6 bases and J lost 11; bases outside the gene matches: 10. This CDR3 spans 14 amino acids. CDR3 sequence reads: CASSVGTAVTPLHF. Here the CDR3 DNA reads TGTGCCAGTAGCGTCGGGACAGCCGTTACACCCCTCCACTTT.

The V gene is TRBV9, the J gene TRBJ2-1; TRBD2 matches at 12 bases. Looked up from germline, CDR1 is SGDLS and CDR2 is YYNGEE. This CDR3 region has 15 residues. With V trimmed by 8 bases and J by 9 bases, 12 bases remained unmatched. DNA of the CDR3: TGTGCCAGTGCTAGCGGGGGGGCATATGGTGGTGAGCAGTTCTTC. It yields the protein CASASGGAYGGEQFF. Using reference TRBV9 and TRBJ2-1 for the parts outside the CDR3, the full variable domain is DSGVTQTPKHLITATGQRVTLRCSPRSGDLSVYWYQQSLDQGLQFLIQYYNGEERAKGNILERFSAQQFPDLHSELNLSSLELGDSALYFCASASGGAYGGEQFFGPGTRLTVL.